These T cell receptor beta chains were read from a single sample in a study of CD8 T cells in Susac syndrome. TCRdb re-called the immunoSEQ multiplex PCR reads through MiXCR, storing one row per CDR3 protein. The top ten clones hold roughly 0.14% of a sample with 95,000 to 150,000 distinct CDR3 sequences, over 95% of them seen once. Sequencing was carried out using CD4+ T cells from PBMCs. These receptors came from a human donor with Susac syndrome. The CDR3 runs from the conserved cysteine through the conserved F or W. The D gene is left open where the match is weak. Only some rows state a clone size, as once, few, many or a class for expanded clones.

V	D	J	size	CDR3	DNA
TRBV6-5	-	TRBJ2-6	once	CASRNGGGGANVLTF	TGTGCCAGCAGGAATGGGGGTGGTGGGGCCAACGTCCTGACTTTC
TRBV27	-	TRBJ2-4	-	CATGPAGYKNIQYF	TGTGCCACCGGACCCGCGGGGTACAAAAACATTCAGTACTTC
TRBV20-1	-	TRBJ2-2	-	CSANLENTGELFF	TGCAGTGCTAACCTAGAGAACACCGGGGAGCTGTTTTTT
TRBV14	-	TRBJ1-2	once	CASSQVTGLNRYTF	TGTGCCAGCAGCCAAGTTACAGGCCTAAATCGCTACACCTTC
TRBV7-2	TRBD2	TRBJ2-1	-	CASTSGRVAYNEQFF	TGTGCCAGCACTAGCGGGAGGGTGGCCTACAATGAGCAGTTCTTC
TRBV30	-	TRBJ2-1	-	CALRESYNEQFF	TGTGCCCTCCGGGAGAGTTACAATGAGCAGTTCTTC
TRBV15	-	TRBJ1-5	-	CATSPGARGHQPQHF	TGTGCCACCAGTCCGGGGGCCCGCGGACATCAGCCCCAGCATTTT
TRBV5-6	-	TRBJ2-7	-	CASSKGFGLAEYEQYF	TGTGCCAGCAGCAAGGGATTCGGGCTAGCAGAGTACGAGCAGTACTTC
TRBV29-1	-	TRBJ2-1	-	CSVDALQNEQFF	TGCAGCGTTGACGCGCTACAGAATGAGCAGTTCTTC
TRBV15	-	TRBJ1-2	-	CATSGEGARNYGYTF	TGTGCCACCAGCGGAGAAGGGGCCAGGAACTATGGCTACACCTTC
TRBV2	TRBD1	TRBJ1-2	-	CASRRGQGNYGYTF	TGTGCCAGCAGGCGCGGACAGGGAAACTATGGCTACACCTTC
TRBV7-2	-	TRBJ1-2	-	CASSLGAGAGYGYTF	TGTGCCAGCAGCTTAGGGGCAGGGGCGGGCTATGGCTACACCTTC
TRBV29-1	TRBD1	TRBJ1-2	-	CSVLTGIRGYTF	TGCAGCGTTTTGACAGGGATCCGTGGCTACACCTTC
TRBV5-4	-	TRBJ1-5	-	CASSFWGSGLNQPQHF	TGTGCCAGCAGTTTCTGGGGCTCAGGGCTTAATCAGCCCCAGCATTTT
TRBV3-1	-	TRBJ1-2	-	CASSPMEQKRPSGYTF	TGTGCCAGCAGCCCGATGGAGCAGAAACGGCCTTCTGGCTACACCTTC
TRBV7-9	TRBD2	TRBJ2-2	-	CASGQLAGGSGELFF	TGTGCCAGCGGACAGTTAGCGGGAGGGTCCGGGGAGCTGTTTTTT